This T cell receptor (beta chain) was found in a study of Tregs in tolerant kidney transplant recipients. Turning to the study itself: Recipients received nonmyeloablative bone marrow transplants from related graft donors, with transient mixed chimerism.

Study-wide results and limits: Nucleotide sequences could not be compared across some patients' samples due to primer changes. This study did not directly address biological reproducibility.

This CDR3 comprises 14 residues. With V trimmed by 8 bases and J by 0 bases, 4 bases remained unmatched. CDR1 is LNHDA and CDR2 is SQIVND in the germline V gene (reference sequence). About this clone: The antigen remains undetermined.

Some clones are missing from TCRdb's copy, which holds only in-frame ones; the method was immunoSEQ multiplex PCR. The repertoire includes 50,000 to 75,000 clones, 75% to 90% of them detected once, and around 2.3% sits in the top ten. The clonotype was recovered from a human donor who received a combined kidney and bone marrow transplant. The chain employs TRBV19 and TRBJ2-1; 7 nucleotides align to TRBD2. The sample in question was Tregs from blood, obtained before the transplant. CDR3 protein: CASGTGGSYNEQFF. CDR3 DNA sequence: TGTGCCAGTGGAACGGGAGGCTCCTACAATGAGCAGTTCTTC.